The next 16 T cell receptor beta chains were all read from a single sample in a study of shared clonotypes between healthy human individuals. CD45RO-negative, CCR7-positively selected cells formed the naive CD8 fraction, excluding terminally differentiated effector memory CD45RA+ cells. The assay was immunoSEQ multiplex PCR, and TCRdb's table has in-frame clones only and misses some. The sample lists over 2,000,000 clones, 93% occurring once. Sequenced sample: naive CD8+ T cells from PBMCs. Every receptor here comes from a man aged 18 to 30 in good health. Some clones in this sample may be carry-over from other donors' samples.

In its sample, this clone was seen once. This chain links TRBV2 with TRBJ1-2; no definite D call. Germline V gene lookup returns CDR1 SNHLY and CDR2 FYNNEI. V was cut by 6 bases and J by 3 bases, with 17 bases left in between. The CDR3 totals 15 residues. The CDR3 nucleotides are TGTGCCAGCAGGGGATCCCTCGGCGGGGACTATGGCTACACCTTC. It codes for CASRGSLGGDYGYTF.

This clone was picked up one time. This CDR3 is also generated by other DNA sequences in the sample. The chain has TRBV9 and TRBJ2-1, with 14 bases fitting TRBD2. The length of the CDR3 is 15 residues. V trimming: 4 bases; J trimming: 7 bases; junction bases outside the gene matches: 4. Germline CDR1 SGDLS, CDR2 YYNGEE. CDR3 sequence reads: CASSPRTSGGNEQFF. In nucleotides, the CDR3 is TGTGCCAGCAGCCCCCGGACTAGCGGGGGGAATGAGCAGTTCTTC.

This rearrangement joins TRBV6-1 to TRBJ2-1, with D hard to call. CDR3 size: 12 residues. From germline, CDR1 is MNHNS and CDR2 SASEGT. V lost 3 bases, J lost 9 bases, and 9 bases lay in between. CDR3 coding DNA: TGTGCCAGCAGTGACATGAGGCGTGAGCAGTTCTTC. Its translation: CASSDMRREQFF.

The genes are TRBV7-9 and TRBJ1-2; D call uncertain. The CDR3 has 12 amino acids. Trimming pared 7 bases from V and 6 bases from J, leaving 12 bases between. Germline V gene lookup returns CDR1 SEHNR and CDR2 FQNEAQ (reference sequence). The CDR3 loop reads CASTFRADGYTF. In DNA form, the CDR3 reads TGTGCCAGCACCTTCCGGGCTGATGGCTACACCTTC.

The CDR3 protein is CASSPLRSTEAFF. In DNA form, the CDR3 reads TGTGCCAGCAGCCCCCTAAGGAGCACTGAAGCTTTCTTT. V gene TRBV7-9 combines with J gene TRBJ1-1; no definite D call. Germline V gene data show CDR1 as SEHNR and CDR2 as FQNEAQ (reference sequence). V was clipped by 5 bases and J by 4 bases, with 11 bases between them. There are 13 residues in the CDR3.

V usage is TRBV6-1 and J usage is TRBJ1-2; D gene unclear. There are 13 residues in the CDR3. V lost 5 bases, J lost 4 bases, and 11 bases lay in between. The germline V gene has CDR1 MNHNS and CDR2 SASEGT. The CDR3 protein is CASSNHKSYGYTF. DNA for the CDR3: TGTGCCAGCAGTAACCACAAGTCCTATGGCTACACCTTC.

This chain links TRBV7-2 with TRBJ2-1; 7 bases match TRBD2. CDR3 length: 16 amino acids. Per germline, CDR1 SGHTA and CDR2 FQGNSA. V lost 4 bases, J lost 6 bases, and 12 bases stayed unmatched. The CDR3 DNA reads as TGTGCCAGCAGCTCCCGTGGCGGGAGTACGGGCAATGAGCAGTTCTTC. This gives the protein CASSSRGGSTGNEQFF.

V and J are TRBV28 and TRBJ2-1; 10 bases agree with TRBD2. The germline CDR1 and CDR2 sequences are MDHEN and SYDVKM. V shed 6 bases and J 1 base; nucleotides not matched to a gene: 6. The CDR3 length is 16 residues. DNA of the CDR3: TGTGCCAGCAGACACGCTAGCGGGAGTTCCTACAATGAGCAGTTCTTC. Its protein is CASRHASGSSYNEQFF.

The chain combines TRBV28 with TRBJ2-4, with a weak D call TRBD1 (6 bases). Deletions cut 4 bases from V and 9 bases from J, with 25 bases between. CDR1 and CDR2 from the germline V gene are MDHEN and SYDVKM. There are 17 residues in the CDR3. The CDR3 loop is CASSSQLETGKGSIQYF. CDR3 in DNA: TGTGCCAGCAGTTCCCAATTGGAGACAGGTAAAGGCAGCATTCAGTACTTC.

The CDR3 loop reads CASSQWDPGQGLMSTEAFF. The CDR3 nucleotides are TGCGCCAGCAGCCAATGGGACCCGGGACAGGGTCTAATGAGCACTGAAGCTTTCTTT. The chain recombines TRBV4-1 with TRBJ1-1; TRBD1 aligns across 9 bases. Trimming removed 2 bases from V and 4 bases from J; junction bases left unmatched: 17. This CDR3 has 19 residues. CDR1 and CDR2 (germline): MGHRA, YSYEKL.

V gene TRBV11-1 combines with J gene TRBJ2-1, with TRBD2 matching 8 bases. CDR1 is SGHAT and CDR2 is FQDESV in the germline V gene (reference sequence). The CDR3 consists of 13 residues. J gave up 5 bases and V 4 bases, and 1 base lay outside the gene matches. The CDR3 loop reads CASSSGLDNEQFF. The CDR3 region has the DNA TGTGCCAGCAGCTCGGGACTAGACAATGAGCAGTTCTTC.

This clone was seen a single time. The chain employs TRBV6-4 and TRBJ2-1; a weak D match, TRBD1 (5 bases). The CDR3 has 13 amino acids. Germline V gene lookup returns CDR1 MRHNA and CDR2 SNTAGT. The V end lost 6 bases, the J end lost 3 bases, and 9 bases lay between the germline ends. CDR3 DNA: TGTGCCAGCAGGGCAGACAGCTACAATGAGCAGTTCTTC. It yields the protein CASRADSYNEQFF.

The rearrangement links TRBV5-6 to TRBJ2-2; the match to TRBD2 covers 10 bases. The CDR3 extends over 16 amino acids. J was trimmed by 2 bases and V by 4 bases; bases with no gene match: 5. Looked up from germline, CDR1 is SGHDT and CDR2 is YYEEEE. CDR3 coding DNA: TGTGCCAGCAGCACGGGACTAGCGAGTAACACCGGGGAGCTGTTTTTT. It specifies CASSTGLASNTGELFF.

The chain uses TRBV7-6 and TRBJ1-5; D possibly corresponds to TRBD1 (6 bases). Looked up from germline, CDR1 is SGHVS and CDR2 is FNYEAQ. Trimming took off 0 bases at V and 0 bases at J, with 12 bases between the two ends. This CDR3 has 17 amino acids. DNA for the CDR3: TGTGCCAGCAGCTTAGCGGGGGCCATAAATAGCAATCAGCCCCAGCATTTT. Its translation: CASSLAGAINSNQPQHF. Based on the CDR3 plus reference TRBV7-6 and TRBJ1-5, the full variable domain is GAGVSQSPRYKVTKRGQDVALRCDPISGHVSLYWYRQALGQGPEFLTYFNYEAQQDKSGLPNDRFSAERPEGSISTLTIQRTEQRDSAMYRCASSLAGAINSNQPQHFGDGTRLSIL.

The rearrangement links TRBV19 to TRBJ2-1; D might be TRBD2 (6 bases). CDR1 and CDR2 (germline): LNHDA, SQIVND (reference sequence). V was pared by 3 bases and J by 0 bases, with 15 bases between. CDR3 size: 17 residues. The CDR3 loop is CASSIFSGLPSYNEQFF. CDR3 nucleotide sequence: TGTGCCAGTAGTATCTTTTCGGGACTGCCCTCCTACAATGAGCAGTTCTTC.

The genes are TRBV7-9 and TRBJ1-2; maybe TRBD1 (5 bases). V was shortened by 5 bases and J by 4 bases, with 23 bases between the two germline ends. This CDR3 is built from 17 residues. Germline V lookup: CDR1 SEHNR, CDR2 FQNEAQ (reference sequence). Here the CDR3 DNA reads TGTGCCAGCAGCATCAGCCCGAGCCCCCGGAGGGGCTATGGCTACACCTTC. As protein: CASSISPSPRRGYGYTF.